This is a list of T cell receptor beta chains from one sample in a study of post-analysis software for immune sequencing data. TCRdb re-analysed the PCR reads in MiXCR, keeping a single row per CDR3 protein. The sample has 750,000 to 900,000 distinct CDR3 sequences; 46% are singletons. The sample taken for sequencing was blood. The receptor source for this set is a girl aged 10-17 years with multiple sclerosis. Each CDR3 is given with its conserved first and last residue. D genes are given only for firm matches. Not all rows give a size; the values are once, few, many and, for expanded clones, a class.

>TRBJ2-3|.|TRBD2|TRBV20-1|15
CSAREGTSGWDTQYF
TGCAGTGCTAGAGAGGGTACTAGCGGTTGGGATACGCAGTATTTT
>TRBJ2-3|.|TRBD2|TRBV5-5|16
CASSSPAGGSTDTQYF
TGTGCCAGCAGCTCCCCGGCGGGAGGCTCTACAGATACGCAGTATTTT
>TRBJ2-4|.|.|TRBV6-1|14
CASSEDIAKNIQYF
TGTGCCAGCAGTGAGGACATAGCCAAAAACATTCAGTACTTC
>TRBJ2-4|.|.|TRBV28|12
CASGSGNNIQYF
TGTGCCAGCGGCTCCGGGAATAACATTCAGTACTTC
>TRBJ2-7|.|.|TRBV20-1|12
CSASRQAYEQYF
TGCAGTGCTAGCAGGCAGGCCTACGAGCAGTACTTC
>TRBJ2-7|.|.|TRBV7-2|14
CASSLVVLGYEQYF
TGTGCCAGCAGCTTAGTCGTTCTGGGCTACGAGCAGTACTTC
>TRBJ2-1|.|.|TRBV12-3/TRBV12-4|14
CASNSGTIGNEQFF
TGTGCCAGCAACTCCGGGACCATAGGCAATGAGCAGTTCTTC
>TRBJ2-7|.|TRBD2|TRBV5-1|15
CASSLDLAGVTEQYF
TGCGCCAGCAGCTTGGATCTAGCGGGAGTGACCGAGCAGTACTTC
>TRBJ1-5|.|.|TRBV2|15
CASSGGGDIGQPQHF
TGTGCCAGCAGTGGCGGCGGGGACATCGGGCAGCCCCAGCATTTT
>TRBJ2-7|.|.|TRBV6-1|15
CASRPPSGQPYEQYF
TGTGCCAGCAGACCCCCCAGCGGACAGCCTTACGAGCAGTACTTC
>TRBJ2-7|few|TRBD2|TRBV7-8|16
CASSLAGTSGRYEQYF
TGTGCCAGCAGCTTAGCCGGGACCAGCGGGAGATACGAGCAGTACTTC
>TRBJ2-7|few|.|TRBV6-7|13
CASSSRQPYEQYF
TGTGCCAGCAGTTCAAGGCAGCCCTACGAGCAGTACTTC
>TRBJ1-5|.|.|TRBV28|15
CASSFGDYSNQPQHF
TGTGCCAGCAGTTTTGGGGATTATAGCAATCAGCCCCAGCATTTT
>TRBJ1-1|.|.|TRBV25-1|11
CASGQGNWAFF
TGTGCCAGCGGCCAGGGGAATTGGGCTTTCTTT
>TRBJ2-7|few|.|TRBV21-1|18
CASSKTSGRACPSYEQYF
TGTGCCAGCAGCAAAACTAGCGGGAGGGCCTGTCCCTCCTACGAGCAGTACTTC
>TRBJ2-1|few|.|TRBV11-2|11
CASWRGNEQFF
TGTGCCAGTTGGAGGGGAAATGAGCAGTTCTTC
>TRBJ2-7|.|TRBD1|TRBV20-1|15
CSAREPGQGSYEQYF
TGCAGTGCTAGAGAGCCGGGACAGGGCTCCTACGAGCAGTACTTC
>TRBJ2-3|.|TRBD2|TRBV30|18
CAWSQGLAGEVSTDTQYF
TGTGCCTGGAGTCAGGGTCTAGCGGGAGAAGTTAGCACAGATACGCAGTATTTT
>TRBJ2-3|few|TRBD2|TRBV12-3/TRBV12-4|15
CASSDFSGEQITQYF
TGTGCCAGCAGTGACTTTAGCGGGGAACAGATAACGCAGTATTTT
>TRBJ2-7|few|.|TRBV20-1|13
CSAGQPGVHEQYF
TGCAGTGCCGGACAGCCCGGGGTTCACGAGCAGTACTTC
>TRBJ2-5|few|TRBD2|TRBV29-1|15
CSVVTGGLAGVEQYF
TGCAGCGTTGTGACCGGCGGGCTAGCGGGAGTGGAGCAGTACTTC
>TRBJ2-5|.|.|TRBV20-1|16
CSARDLGLAGQGTQYF
TGCAGTGCTAGAGATCTCGGCCTTGCAGGCCAAGGGACCCAGTACTTC
>TRBJ2-1|.|.|TRBV20-1|14
CSAQTRFAYNEQFF
TGCAGTGCTCAAACTAGATTTGCCTACAATGAGCAGTTCTTC
>TRBJ1-2|once|.|TRBV18|15
CASSPGSGVMDGYTF
TGTGCCAGCTCACCAGGGTCAGGGGTAATGGATGGCTACACCTTC
>TRBJ2-1|.|.|TRBV6-1|15
CASKLASSSYNEQFF
TGTGCCAGCAAGTTAGCGTCTTCCTCCTACAATGAGCAGTTCTTC
>TRBJ1-4|.|TRBD1|TRBV20-1|15
CSAYRSGTDNEKLFF
TGCAGTGCCTATAGATCCGGGACAGACAATGAAAAACTGTTTTTT
>TRBJ2-3|.|.|TRBV29-1|12
CSVEDRRYTQYF
TGCAGCGTTGAAGATCGCCGGTATACGCAGTATTTT
>TRBJ2-5|.|.|TRBV20-1|13
CSAARYGEGTQYF
TGCAGTGCTGCCCGCTACGGCGAGGGGACCCAGTACTTC
>TRBJ2-7|few|TRBD2|TRBV10-3|18
CAISESLAGGPSSYEQYF
TGTGCCATCAGTGAGTCGCTAGCGGGAGGACCGTCCTCCTACGAGCAGTACTTC
>TRBJ2-7|.|.|TRBV6-9|16
CASSYVGQSFSYEQYF
TGTGCCAGCAGTTATGTCGGACAGAGCTTTTCCTACGAGCAGTACTTC
>TRBJ1-2|.|.|TRBV9|15
CASSVVGESDYGYTF
TGTGCCAGCAGCGTAGTAGGGGAGAGTGACTATGGCTACACCTTC
>TRBJ2-2|.|TRBD1|TRBV27|16
CASSPTGTENTGELFF
TGTGCCAGCAGTCCAACCGGGACAGAGAACACCGGGGAGCTGTTTTTT
>TRBJ1-2|.|TRBD1|TRBV9|15
CASSVSGQEDYGYTF
TGTGCCAGCAGCGTATCCGGACAGGAGGACTATGGCTACACCTTC
>TRBJ2-7|few|.|TRBV6-5|14
CASSYAPRPYEQYF
TGTGCCAGCAGTTATGCCCCCAGGCCCTACGAGCAGTACTTC
>TRBJ2-7|.|.|TRBV9|14
CASSVAALNNEQYF
TGTGCCAGCAGCGTAGCAGCTCTCAACAATGAGCAGTACTTC